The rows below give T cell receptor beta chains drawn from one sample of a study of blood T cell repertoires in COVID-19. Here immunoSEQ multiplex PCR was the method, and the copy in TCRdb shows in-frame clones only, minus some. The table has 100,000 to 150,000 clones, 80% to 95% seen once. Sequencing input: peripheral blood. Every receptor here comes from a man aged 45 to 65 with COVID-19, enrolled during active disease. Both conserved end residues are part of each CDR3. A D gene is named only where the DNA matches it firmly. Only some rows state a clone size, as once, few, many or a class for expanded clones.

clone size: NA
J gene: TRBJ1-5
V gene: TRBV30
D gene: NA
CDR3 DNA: TGTGCCTGGGGGCGACAGAGCAATCAGCCCCAGCATTTT
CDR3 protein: CAWGRQSNQPQHF

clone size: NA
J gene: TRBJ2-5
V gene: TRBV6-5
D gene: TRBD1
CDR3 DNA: TGTGCCAGCAGAACCCGGACAGGTCAAGAGACCCAGTACTTC
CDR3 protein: CASRTRTGQETQYF

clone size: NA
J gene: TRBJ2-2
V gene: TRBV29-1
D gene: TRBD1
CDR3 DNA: TGCAGCGTTGAAGGGACAGGGGGTCCCGGGGAGCTGTTTTTT
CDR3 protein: CSVEGTGGPGELFF

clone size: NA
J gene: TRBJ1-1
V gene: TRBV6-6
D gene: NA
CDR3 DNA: TGTGCCAGCAGTTACTTTCAGGGCACTGAAGCTTTCTTT
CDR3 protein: CASSYFQGTEAFF

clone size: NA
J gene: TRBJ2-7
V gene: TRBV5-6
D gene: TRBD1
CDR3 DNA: TGTGCCAGCAGCATACGGGACAGCTTTATTTCCTACGAGCAGTACTTC
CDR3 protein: CASSIRDSFISYEQYF

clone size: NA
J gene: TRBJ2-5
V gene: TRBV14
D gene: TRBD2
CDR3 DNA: TGTGCCAGCAGCCGAACCGCGGGAGGGCCCCCGGAGACCCAGTACTTC
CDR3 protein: CASSRTAGGPPETQYF

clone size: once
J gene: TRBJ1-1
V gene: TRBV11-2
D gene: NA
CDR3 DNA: TGTGCCATAACAGGGACCCCGGGCACTGAAGCTTTCTTT
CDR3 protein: CAITGTPGTEAFF

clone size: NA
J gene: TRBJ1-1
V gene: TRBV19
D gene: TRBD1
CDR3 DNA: TGTGCCAGTAGTGTAACCGGGACAGAGAACACTGAAGCTTTCTTT
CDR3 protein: CASSVTGTENTEAFF

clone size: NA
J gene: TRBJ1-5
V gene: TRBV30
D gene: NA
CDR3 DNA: TGTGCCTGGAGTAGAGTAGGGAGGTTGGGTCAGCCCCAGCATTTT
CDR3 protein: CAWSRVGRLGQPQHF

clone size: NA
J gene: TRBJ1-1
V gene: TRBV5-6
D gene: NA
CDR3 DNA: TGTGCCAGCAGCGCCCTACAGGGTTGGGACACTGAAGCTTTCTTT
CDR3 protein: CASSALQGWDTEAFF

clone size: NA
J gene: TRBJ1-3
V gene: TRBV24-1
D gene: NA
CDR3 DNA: TGTGCCACCAGTGACCCGGGATCTGGAAACACCATATATTTT
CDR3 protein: CATSDPGSGNTIYF

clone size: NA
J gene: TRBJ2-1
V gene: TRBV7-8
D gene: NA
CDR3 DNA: TGTGCCAGCAACGCCCGTATGTCGGGTTCCTACAATGAGCAGTTCTTC
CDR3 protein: CASNARMSGSYNEQFF

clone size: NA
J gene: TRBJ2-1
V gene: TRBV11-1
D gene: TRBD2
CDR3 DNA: TGTGCCAGCAGACAAGCGGGAGTCGGCAATGAGCAGTTCTTC
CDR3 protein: CASRQAGVGNEQFF

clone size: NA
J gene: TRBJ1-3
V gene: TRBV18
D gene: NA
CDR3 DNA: TGTGCCAGCTCACCCACTAACTCTGGAAACACCATATATTTT
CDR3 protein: CASSPTNSGNTIYF

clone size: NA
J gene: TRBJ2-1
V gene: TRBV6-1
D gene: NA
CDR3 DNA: TGTGCCAGCAGTGATCCCGAGAAAACCTACAATGAGCAGTTCTTC
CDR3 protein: CASSDPEKTYNEQFF

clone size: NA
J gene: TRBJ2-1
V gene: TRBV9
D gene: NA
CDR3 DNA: TGTGCCAGCAGCGTAGGAGGTGGGGGCGGTGAGCAGTTCTTC
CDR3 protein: CASSVGGGGGEQFF

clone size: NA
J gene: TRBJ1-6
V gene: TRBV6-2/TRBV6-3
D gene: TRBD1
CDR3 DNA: TGTGCCAGCAGTTCCTACGGGACAGGGTTAAATTCACCCCTCCACTTT
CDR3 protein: CASSSYGTGLNSPLHF

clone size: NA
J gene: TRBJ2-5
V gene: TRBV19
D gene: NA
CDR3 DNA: TGTGCCAGTAGTATTGGGGCAGCAAAAGAGACCCAGTACTTC
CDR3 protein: CASSIGAAKETQYF

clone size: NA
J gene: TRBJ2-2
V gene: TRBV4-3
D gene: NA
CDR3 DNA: TGCGCCAGCAGCCAAGATCTACTTAACACCGGGGAGCTGTTTTTT
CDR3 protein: CASSQDLLNTGELFF

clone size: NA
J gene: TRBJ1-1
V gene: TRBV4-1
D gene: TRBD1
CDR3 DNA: TGCGCCAGCAGTCTTACAGGGGGACGGGTTGAAGCTTTCTTT
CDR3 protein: CASSLTGGRVEAFF

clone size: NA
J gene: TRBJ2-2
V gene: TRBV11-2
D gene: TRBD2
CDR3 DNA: TGTGCCAGCAGCTTGGACCCTAAGCGGGAGGACACCGGGGAGCTGTTTTTT
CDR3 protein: CASSLDPKREDTGELFF

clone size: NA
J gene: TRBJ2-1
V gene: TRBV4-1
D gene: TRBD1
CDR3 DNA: TGCGCCAGCAGCCTTTACCGACAGGGGCCGACTAATGAGCAGTTCTTC
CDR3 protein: CASSLYRQGPTNEQFF

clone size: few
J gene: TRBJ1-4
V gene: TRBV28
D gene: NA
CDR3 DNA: TGTGCCAGCAGTCAAAGACAGCTGAATGAGGAAAAACTGTTTTTT
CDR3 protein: CASSQRQLNEEKLFF

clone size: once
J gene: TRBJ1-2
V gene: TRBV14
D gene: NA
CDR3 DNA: TGTGCCAGCAGCCAAGTGGAGGGATTAAGAGGTGGCTACACCTTC
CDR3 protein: CASSQVEGLRGGYTF

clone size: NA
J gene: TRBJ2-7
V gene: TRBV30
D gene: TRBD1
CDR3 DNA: TGTGCCTGGAGTTTAGACAGGGGGTACGAGCAGTACTTC
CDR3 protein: CAWSLDRGYEQYF

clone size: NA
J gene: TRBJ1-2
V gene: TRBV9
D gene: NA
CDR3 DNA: TGTGCCAGCAGCGTAGATACGGGCTATGGCTACACCTTC
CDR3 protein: CASSVDTGYGYTF

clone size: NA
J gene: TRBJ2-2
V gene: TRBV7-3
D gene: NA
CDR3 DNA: TGTGCCAGCAGCTTATATCCCCTTAGCGGTTCGAACACCGGGGAGCTGTTTTTT
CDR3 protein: CASSLYPLSGSNTGELFF

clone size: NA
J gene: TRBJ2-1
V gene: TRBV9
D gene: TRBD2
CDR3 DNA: TGTGCCAGCAGCGAACTGGGACTAGCGGGAAGGGTTGAGCAGTTCTTC
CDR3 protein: CASSELGLAGRVEQFF

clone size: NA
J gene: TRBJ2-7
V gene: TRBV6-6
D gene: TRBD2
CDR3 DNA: TGTGCCAGCAGTTGGGAAGCGGGAGGGAGGGAGCAGTACTTC
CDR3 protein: CASSWEAGGREQYF

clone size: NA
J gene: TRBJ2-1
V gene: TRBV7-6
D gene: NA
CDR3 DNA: TGTGCCAGCAGCTTAGGGCTAGCGAAGTTCTTC
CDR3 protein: CASSLGLAKFF

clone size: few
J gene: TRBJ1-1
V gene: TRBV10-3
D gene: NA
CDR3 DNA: TGTGCCATCAGCGTACAGGGTCCCACTGAAGCTTTCTTT
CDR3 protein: CAISVQGPTEAFF

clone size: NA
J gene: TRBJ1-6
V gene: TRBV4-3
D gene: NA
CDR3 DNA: TGCGCCAGCAGCCAAGATTTTCCGTATTCACCCCTCCACTTT
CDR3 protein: CASSQDFPYSPLHF

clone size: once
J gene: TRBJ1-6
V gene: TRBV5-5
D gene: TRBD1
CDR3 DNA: TGTGCCAGCAGCTGGACAGGGAAGGAGAATTCACCCCTCCACTTT
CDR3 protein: CASSWTGKENSPLHF

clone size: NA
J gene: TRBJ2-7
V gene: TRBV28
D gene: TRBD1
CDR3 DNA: TGTGCCAGCAGTCCCCGGGGCAGGGGGACCGAATACTCCTACGAGCAGTACTTC
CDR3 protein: CASSPRGRGTEYSYEQYF

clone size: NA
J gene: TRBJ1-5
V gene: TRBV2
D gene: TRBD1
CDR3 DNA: TGTGCCAGCAGTGTCCAGGGGGAGACACTCAATCAGCCCCAGCATTTT
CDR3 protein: CASSVQGETLNQPQHF